This T cell receptor (beta chain) was captured in a study of T cell repertoires in cytomegalovirus infection. Study details: Epitope selection comprised recently identified HLA-C-restricted CMV epitopes and well-studied HLA-B-restricted CMV epitopes. It can be stated that public TCR beta signatures indicated CMV infection as well as a matching HLA type. Points from the study as a whole: Clonotypes of TCR beta that were HLA-C-restricted and CMV-specific dominated the ex vivo response. Based on cumulative public TCR beta family frequency, carriers of CMV plus the relevant HLA were identified.

V dropped 3 bases and J dropped 5 bases, with 10 bases sitting between them. CDR1 and CDR2 from the germline V gene are LNHDA and SQIVND (reference sequence). The length of the CDR3 is 13 residues. This clonotype was observed a handful of times. As yet, its antigen is unknown. TCRdb called the reads again in MiXCR, with one record for every CDR3 protein. This table holds about 830,000 distinct CDR3 sequences, roughly 33% found once. Sample: cultured CD8+ T cells from PBMCs, taken from culture after CMV antigen stimulation. The rearrangement uses TRBV19 and TRBJ1-2; D gene unclear. The receptor was derived from a human donor in good health (CMV status not recorded). Some clones in this sample may be carry-over from other donors' samples. The CDR3 is CASSIDVGYGYTF. The CDR3 coding sequence is TGTGCCAGTAGTATCGATGTGGGGTATGGCTACACCTTC.